Below, one T cell receptor beta chain is given with its context. Antigen: not known. The data derive from a study of vaccination and CD4 T cells after COVID-19. Turning to the study itself: According to the study, participants were given two doses of BNT162b2 or mRNA-1273 vaccine. Overlapping peptides covering the spike proteins of SARS-CoV-2, HCoV-NL63, HCoV-OC43 and HCoV-229E were added to stimulate cells.

Sequenced with the Oncomine TCR Beta short-read assay was DNA taken from cultured CD4+ T cells. Someone extracted genomic DNA from cultured CD4+ T cells. TCRdb independently ran MiXCR on the PCR reads; one entry per CDR3 protein. The sample shows roughly 20,000 distinct CDR3 sequences, around 53% of them seen only once. The CDR3 spans 13 residues. Unmatched junction bases numbered 5, after V lost 8 bases and J lost 4 bases. The germline V gene has CDR1 SGHDN and CDR2 FVKESK. Treatment in this sample: roughly 10-day PBMC culture with coronavirus spike peptide pools or control peptides (ViraFEST assay). Alongside 7.5 to 10 IU/ml IL-2 and about 9.5 ug/ml peptide pools, PBMCs were cultured at two million per well.

The V gene is TRBV14, the J gene TRBJ2-7; 10 nucleotides align to TRBD1. Sequences were obtained from CD4+ T cells from blood, cultured in vitro. This clonotype was obtained from a human donor who had recovered from COVID-19. CDR3 sequence (DNA): TGTGCCAGCTCCGGGACAGGGGTTTACGAGCAGTACTTC. It is translated as CASSGTGVYEQYF.